What follows are 25 T cell receptor beta chains derived from one specimen sequenced in a study of cytomegalovirus exposure and HLA in healthy donors. The data were produced by immunoSEQ multiplex PCR, yet TCRdb's version contains in-frame clones alone and is incomplete. The repertoire holds about 120,000 clones, with about 84% as singletons. The specimen sequenced was PBMCs. The origin of the receptors is a young woman in good health and CMV-seronegative.

V gene TRBV9 combines with J gene TRBJ2-3; the D gene is possibly TRBD2 (6 bases). With 4 bases removed from V and 5 bases from J, the gap between germline ends came to 11 bases. This CDR3 has 13 amino acids. CDR1 and CDR2 from the germline V gene are SGDLS and YYNGEE. CDR3 bases: TGTGCCAGCAGCCCCTTCGGGGGAGATACGCAGTATTTT. Translating gives CASSPFGGDTQYF.

The chain combines TRBV4-3 with TRBJ1-2; 7 bases line up with TRBD1. Germline lookup yields CDR1 LGHNA and CDR2 YSLEER. The CDR3 totals 13 residues. V lost 3 bases and J lost 5; bases outside the gene matches: 3. The CDR3 DNA reads as TGCGCCAGCAGCCACGAGACAGGGTATGGCTACACCTTC. Its protein product is CASSHETGYGYTF.

J is TRBJ1-2 and V is TRBV9, with D possibly matching TRBD1 (5 bases). This CDR3 comprises 14 residues. The V gene's germline CDR1 is SGDLS and CDR2 YYNGEE. V was clipped by 4 bases and J by 3 bases, with 13 bases between them. CDR3: CASSFRQSDYGYTF. The DNA of the CDR3 is TGTGCCAGCAGCTTCCGACAGTCCGACTATGGCTACACCTTC.

The genes are TRBV7-2 and TRBJ2-7; tentative D call: TRBD2 (6 bases). The germline CDR1 and CDR2 sequences are SGHTA and FQGNSA. Trimming took 5 bases from V and 3 from J, leaving 17 bases between them. This CDR3 contains 15 residues. Here the CDR3 DNA reads TGTGCCAGCAGCCCCCGGGCGGGGCATTTCTACGAGCAGTACTTC. Translation gives CASSPRAGHFYEQYF.

CDR3 amino acids: CASSPLGGRASYNEQFF. CDR3 nucleotide sequence: TGCGCCAGCAGCCCGCTGGGGGGGCGAGCCTCCTACAATGAGCAGTTCTTC. This chain links TRBV5-1 with TRBJ2-1; maybe TRBD2 (7 bases). Trimming left V 4 bases short and J 0 bases short, with 17 bases between. This CDR3 contains 17 residues. The germline gives CDR1 SGHRS, CDR2 YFSETQ.

V and J are TRBV7-8 and TRBJ2-7; perhaps TRBD2 as D (6 bases). Trimming cost V 5 bases and J 3 bases, with 8 bases left between them. Germline V gives CDR1 SGHVS, CDR2 FQNEAQ. The CDR3 loop spans 12 amino acids. This chain's CDR3 is CASSRESYEQYF. CDR3 nucleotides: TGTGCCAGCAGCCGGGAGAGCTACGAGCAGTACTTC.

The count of this clone is one. V gene TRBV9 combines with J gene TRBJ1-1; possibly TRBD1 for D (5 bases). The CDR3 is made up of 16 amino acids. V lost 3 bases, J lost 1 base, and 16 bases lay in between. Germline lookup yields CDR1 SGDLS and CDR2 YYNGEE. CDR3 sequence reads: CASSGGGAVGNTEAFF. Written as DNA, the CDR3 is TGTGCCAGCAGCGGCGGCGGGGCGGTGGGGAACACTGAAGCTTTCTTT.

The chain is built from TRBV10-3 and TRBJ2-7, with 9 nucleotides matching TRBD1. V trimming: 11 bases; J trimming: 6 bases; junction bases outside the gene matches: 8. CDR1 is ENHRY and CDR2 is SYGVKD in the germline V gene. The CDR3 sequence is 12 residues long. In DNA form, the CDR3 reads TGTGCCGTGGGGACAGGGATAGCCGAGCAGTACTTC. Translated, it gives CAVGTGIAEQYF.

CDR3 residues: CASSPGTGGNTDTQYF. Here the CDR3 DNA reads TGTGCCAGCAGCCCGGGGACAGGGGGTAACACAGATACGCAGTATTTT. The chain has TRBV5-5 and TRBJ2-3, with TRBD1 identical over 11 bases. Losses at the gene ends were 4 bases for V and 2 bases for J; bases not matched to a gene: 6. Germline V gene sequence: CDR1 SGHKS, CDR2 YYEKEE (reference sequence). The length of the CDR3 is 16 residues.

The CDR3 region is CASSLVVRTSGGRGNTQYF. CDR3 nucleotides: TGTGCCAGCAGCTTAGTAGTCCGGACTAGCGGGGGGCGTGGAAATACGCAGTATTTT. V usage is TRBV7-2 and J usage is TRBJ2-3; 14 bases are a match to TRBD2. Germline values: CDR1 SGHTA, CDR2 FQGNSA. This CDR3 region has 19 residues. V gave up 1 base and J gave up 7 bases; unmatched junction bases: 13.

DNA of the CDR3: TGTGCCAGCAGCTCCCGCAGGGCTAGCTCCTACGAGCAGTACTTC. This gives the protein CASSSRRASSYEQYF. The chain is built from TRBV7-9 and TRBJ2-7; D might be TRBD1 (5 bases). The CDR3 has 15 residues. V was clipped by 4 bases and J by 0 bases, with 13 bases between them. Germline V gives CDR1 SEHNR, CDR2 FQNEAQ (reference sequence).

This clone was recorded once. The chain carries TRBV2 and TRBJ2-2; a possible D gene is TRBD1 (5 bases). The CDR3 has 15 amino acids. Germline V gives CDR1 SNHLY, CDR2 FYNNEI. V shed 3 bases and J shed 0 bases, with 8 bases lying between them. The CDR3 loop is CASSEQGTNTGELFF. The CDR3 DNA sequence: TGTGCCAGCAGTGAGCAGGGTACGAACACCGGGGAGCTGTTTTTT. Complete variable domain (other parts from reference TRBV2 and TRBJ2-2): EPEVTQTPSHQVTQMGQEVILRCVPISNHLYFYWYRQILGQKVEFLVSFYNNEISEKSEIFDDQFSVERPDGSNFTLKIRSTKLEDSAMYFCASSEQGTNTGELFFGEGSRLTVL.

V gene TRBV27 combines with J gene TRBJ1-2; possible D gene TRBD1, 5 bases. Trimming stripped 2 bases from V and 8 bases from J, with 15 bases between. The CDR3 loop spans 14 amino acids. Germline-derived CDR1 and CDR2 are MNHEY and SMNVEV (reference sequence). CDR3 sequence (DNA): TGTGCCAGCAGTTTAAGGGGATCGAATAGGGGCTACACCTTC. It yields the protein CASSLRGSNRGYTF.

V and J are TRBV5-8 and TRBJ2-1; 10 positions match TRBD1. Germline V lookup: CDR1 SGHTS, CDR2 YDEGEE. The trim removed 5 bases at V and 4 bases at J, leaving 6 bases unmatched. This CDR3 spans 15 amino acids. CDR3 sequence: CASSLDRGLYNEQFF. The CDR3 DNA reads TGTGCCAGCAGTCTAGACAGGGGGCTATACAATGAGCAGTTCTTC.

This rearrangement joins TRBV5-4 to TRBJ2-7; TRBD2 aligns across 10 bases. CDR3 length equals 16 residues. The V gene's germline CDR1 is SGHNT and CDR2 YYREEE (reference sequence). Trimming at V came to 0 bases and at J to 3 bases, leaving 6 bases not matched to a gene. CDR3 bases: TGTGCCAGCAGCTTGGGGAGTAGCGGGGGGAACTACGAGCAGTACTTC. Amino acids: CASSLGSSGGNYEQYF.

V gene TRBV9 combines with J gene TRBJ2-1; D perhaps matches TRBD2 (7 bases). The germline V gene has CDR1 SGDLS and CDR2 YYNGEE. The CDR3 sequence is 14 residues long. V was pared by 3 bases and J by 7 bases, with 14 bases between. The CDR3 nucleotides are TGTGCCAGCAGCGATGCGGGGGCCGGGAATGAGCAGTTCTTC. Translating it yields CASSDAGAGNEQFF.

The chain combines TRBV5-1 with TRBJ1-6, with 8 positions matching TRBD1. The CDR3 is 16 amino acids. Trimming cost V 4 bases and J 5 bases; bases outside gene matches: 8. Germline CDR1 reads SGHRS; CDR2 reads YFSETQ. The CDR3 reads CASSREPGQDNSPLHF. CDR3 coding DNA: TGCGCCAGCAGCCGAGAGCCGGGACAGGATAATTCACCCCTCCACTTT. Variable domain in full (rest from reference TRBV5-1 and TRBJ1-6): KAGVTQTPRYLIKTRGQQVTLSCSPISGHRSVSWYQQTPGQGLQFLFEYFSETQRNKGNFPGRFSGRQFSNSRSEMNVSTLELGDSALYLCASSREPGQDNSPLHFGNGTRLTVT.

The chain couples TRBV4-3 to TRBJ1-2, with D unclear. The CDR3 is 13 amino acids. V lost 0 bases and J lost 2, with 4 bases in between. The germline CDR1 and CDR2 sequences are LGHNA and YSLEER. The CDR3 nucleotides read TGCGCCAGCAGCCAAGACGGGAACTATGGCTACACCTTC. It translates to CASSQDGNYGYTF.

The chain carries TRBV5-4 and TRBJ1-1, with a possible D match to TRBD1 (6 bases). Germline assignment: CDR1 SGHNT and CDR2 YYREEE (reference sequence). Trimming removed 3 bases from V and 4 bases from J, with 10 bases in between. The length of the CDR3 is 13 residues. CDR3 region: CASSSTGGTEAFF. In DNA form, the CDR3 reads TGTGCCAGCAGCTCGACAGGAGGCACTGAAGCTTTCTTT.

The CDR3 nucleotides read TGTGCCAGCAGCGCCGACCGAGGGGAGCAGTTCTTC. Translated: CASSADRGEQFF. This chain uses TRBV9 with TRBJ2-1, with D possibly being TRBD2 (5 bases). V lost 3 bases, J lost 10 bases, and 11 bases lay in between. This CDR3 comprises 12 residues. The germline V gene encodes CDR1 SGDLS and CDR2 YYNGEE.

V usage is TRBV7-2 and J usage is TRBJ1-1; 7 bases are shared with TRBD1. Germline CDR1 and CDR2: SGHTA and FQGNSA. This CDR3 spans 14 amino acids. Trimming removed 1 base from V and 11 bases from J; junction bases left unmatched: 10. This CDR3 is CASSLDYRGVNAFF. Written as DNA, the CDR3 is TGTGCCAGCAGCTTAGACTACAGGGGAGTAAATGCTTTCTTT.

The chain is built from TRBV28 and TRBJ1-5; perhaps TRBD1 as D (5 bases). Germline V gene data show CDR1 as MDHEN and CDR2 as SYDVKM. The CDR3 is made up of 12 amino acids. V was shortened by 11 bases and J by 7 bases, with 15 bases between the two germline ends. The CDR3 loop reads CALGGLGQPQHF. Here the CDR3 DNA reads TGTGCCCTGGGGGGATTAGGACAGCCCCAGCATTTT.

This chain joins TRBV2 and TRBJ2-7, with D possibly being TRBD1 (6 bases). This CDR3 comprises 12 residues. V lost 7 bases, J lost 0 bases, and 7 bases lay in between. CDR1 SNHLY and CDR2 FYNNEI come from the germline V gene. CDR3 region: CASTGVSYEQYF. CDR3 nucleotides: TGTGCCAGCACAGGGGTCTCCTACGAGCAGTACTTC.

The CDR3 nucleotides read TGTGCCAGCAGTGATTATTTGGGGCTTGGCAATCAGCCCCAGCATTTT. This codes for CASSDYLGLGNQPQHF. The rearrangement uses TRBV6-1 and TRBJ1-5; TRBD1 is a possible D gene (5 bases). Trimming shortened V by 3 bases and J by 2 bases, and 14 bases separated the two germline ends. Germline V gene lookup returns CDR1 MNHNS and CDR2 SASEGT. The CDR3 length is 16 residues.

V usage is TRBV5-1 and J usage is TRBJ2-3; no definite D call. V was pared by 2 bases and J by 3 bases, with 10 bases between. Germline lookup yields CDR1 SGHRS and CDR2 YFSETQ. The CDR3 is made up of 14 amino acids. The CDR3 nucleotides read TGCGCCAGCAGCTTAACCCTCGGGACAGATACGCAGTATTTT. Amino acid sequence: CASSLTLGTDTQYF. Based on the CDR3 plus reference TRBV5-1 and TRBJ2-3, the full variable domain is KAGVTQTPRYLIKTRGQQVTLSCSPISGHRSVSWYQQTPGQGLQFLFEYFSETQRNKGNFPGRFSGRQFSNSRSEMNVSTLELGDSALYLCASSLTLGTDTQYFGPGTRLTVL.